This entry describes one TCR beta chain. The protocol was immunoSEQ multiplex PCR, while the TCRdb copy is restricted to in-frame clones and leaves out a portion. The table shows some 22,000 clones, with roughly 87% occurring only once. The data derive from a study of T cell changes during pregnancy in multiple sclerosis. The CDR3 spans 14 residues. V was clipped by 4 bases and J by 5 bases; unmatched bases: 4. Germline V gene sequence: CDR1 SQVTM, CDR2 ANQGSEA. The clonotype originates from a female donor with multiple sclerosis, enrolled in a pregnancy study. V usage is TRBV29-1 and J usage is TRBJ2-1; 11 nucleotides align to TRBD2. The input for sequencing was CD8+ T cells from peripheral blood mononuclear cells, taken after pregnancy. The CDR3 sequence is CSVVISGRDNEQFF. CDR3 in DNA: TGCAGCGTTGTGATTAGCGGGAGGGACAATGAGCAGTTCTTC.